This T cell receptor beta chain was profiled in a study of neurological immune-mediated disorders. This clonotype was seen ten or more times. Its specificity is not known. A blood bank in Maryland, USA, provided the volunteers who served as healthy controls. Libraries from sorted cells used about a million T cells (CD4+ or CD8+). Per germline, CDR1 SEHNR and CDR2 FQNEAQ (reference sequence). V was shortened by 11 bases and J by 3 bases, with 16 bases between the two germline ends. The CDR3 length is 13 residues. The cDNA was produced through 5'RACE with 10-nucleotide random UMIs. MiXCR, run by TCRdb on the 5' RACE reads, gives a single entry per CDR3 protein. The sample includes 20,000 to 25,000 distinct CDR3 sequences, around 6.2% seen only once; the top ten take around 41%. Study observations and caveats: None of the CDR3 amino acid sequences of expanded clones recurred across subjects, suggesting private repertoires in all groups.

This chain joins TRBV7-9 and TRBJ1-1, with TRBD1 as a possible D gene (5 bases). The sequence came from a man aged 18 to 30 in good health. The sample consisted of CD8+ T cells from blood. The CDR3 protein is CAARLPRDTEAFF. CDR3 in DNA: TGTGCCGCGCGGCTCCCCAGGGACACTGAAGCTTTCTTT.